This T cell receptor (beta chain) was sequenced in a study of response to subunit inactivated influenza vaccine. There are many counts of this clonotype. TCRdb recomputed calls from the RT-PCR reads with MiXCR, one row per CDR3 protein. The sample consists of roughly 700,000 distinct CDR3 sequences, more than 11% of them appearing once. V was pared by 4 bases and J by 0 bases, with 7 bases between. CDR1 SQVTM and CDR2 ANQGSEA come from the germline V gene. CDR3 size: 13 residues. V gene TRBV29-1 combines with J gene TRBJ1-3; tentative D call: TRBD1 (5 bases). The origin of this receptor is a man aged 50-60 years who received an inactivated influenza vaccine. The sample in question was PBMCs from blood, obtained 14 to 15 days before vaccination. The CDR3, as DNA: TGCAGCGTTGGTCAGGGCTCTGGAAACACCATATATTTT. Its translation: CSVGQGSGNTIYF.